This T cell receptor beta chain was sequenced during a study of cytomegalovirus exposure and HLA in healthy donors. The CDR3 loop spans 14 amino acids. V gave up 6 bases and J gave up 3 bases; unmatched junction bases: 3. Germline V gene data show CDR1 as GTSNPN and CDR2 as SVGIG (reference sequence). In regard to this clone: Its antigen is currently unknown.

Points from the study as a whole: Diagnosis of cytomegalovirus status made by the classifier reportedly showed high specificity and sensitivity.

Method: immunoSEQ multiplex PCR; TCRdb's copy keeps in-frame clones and lacks some. The top ten hold roughly 0.8% of the sample, which has more than 250,000 clones, 86% seen once. The sequenced sample was PBMCs. This sequence originates from a woman aged 18-30 years in good health and CMV-seronegative. This chain joins TRBV30 and TRBJ2-2; 11 bases agree with TRBD2. The CDR3 DNA is TGTGCCTGCGGGACTAGCGGCTACACCGGGGAGCTGTTTTTT. This codes for CACGTSGYTGELFF. The whole variable domain, remainder taken from reference TRBV30 and TRBJ2-2, is SQTIHQWPATLVQPVGSPLSLECTVEGTSNPNLYWYRQAAGRGLQLLFYSVGIGQISSEVPQNLSASRPQDRQFILSSKKLLLSDSGFYLCACGTSGYTGELFFGEGSRLTVL.